This passage covers 31 T cell receptor beta chains from one sample sequenced in a study of CD8 T cells in Susac syndrome. RNA, at about 0.45 to 1 ug, was reverse transcribed with random hexamers. TCRdb analysed the immunoSEQ multiplex PCR reads with MiXCR anew, one entry per CDR3 protein. The table has about 300,000 distinct CDR3 sequences, 89% seen once; the top ten hold 0.18%. The sample comprised CD8+ T cells from PBMCs. These receptors all stem from a human donor with multiple sclerosis.

This chain connects TRBV29-1 to TRBJ2-1; D is ambiguous. The CDR3 contains 11 residues. The germline CDR1 and CDR2 sequences are SQVTM and ANQGSEA. V lost 7 bases and J 7 bases, leaving 11 bases between the germline ends. The CDR3: CSATPRNEQFF. The CDR3 bases are TGCAGCGCAACCCCTAGGAATGAGCAGTTCTTC.

V usage is TRBV20-1 and J usage is TRBJ2-1; 8 positions match TRBD1. The junction had 7 bases not matched to a gene; V was cut back by 6 bases and J by 3 bases. The germline gives CDR1 DFQATT, CDR2 SNEGSKA (reference sequence). CDR3 length: 14 amino acids. Here the CDR3 DNA reads TGCAGTGCCATGCGGGACAGGCTCTACAATGAGCAGTTCTTC. Protein sequence: CSAMRDRLYNEQFF.

The chain is built from TRBV6-1 and TRBJ2-1; maybe TRBD1 (5 bases). The CDR3 is 20 amino acids. V lost 6 bases and J lost 0, with 27 bases in between. Germline assignment: CDR1 MNHNS and CDR2 SASEGT. The CDR3 sequence is CASRTRAWDIQKLSYNEQFF. The CDR3 region has the DNA TGTGCCAGCAGGACCAGGGCGTGGGATATACAGAAACTCTCCTACAATGAGCAGTTCTTC.

Details on this clonotype: One junction end disagrees with the germline gene, perhaps due to a read error. The chain recombines TRBV7-7 with TRBJ2-1; D may be TRBD1 or TRBD2 (7 bases each). CDR1 and CDR2 (germline): SSHAT, FNYEAQ (reference sequence). The CDR3 totals 14 residues. In DNA form, the CDR3 reads TGTGCTAGCAGCCTCGGGGAGGGGGCCGATGAGCAGTTCTTC. Encoded protein: CASSLGEGADEQFF. The full variable domain, with the rest looked up from reference TRBV7-7 and TRBJ2-1, is GAGVSQSPRYKVTKRGQDVTLRCDPISSHATLYWYQQALGQGPEFLTYFNYEAQPDKSGLPSDRFSAERPEGSISTLTIQRTEQRDSAMYRCASSLGEGADEQFFGPGTRLTVL.

The V and J genes are TRBV28 and TRBJ2-7; 9 nucleotides line up with TRBD2. V shed 2 bases, J shed 9 bases, and the junction held 2 bases outside the gene matches. Germline loops: CDR1 MDHEN, CDR2 SYDVKM. CDR3 size: 12 residues. The CDR3 sequence is CASSLPGLAQYF. The CDR3 DNA is TGTGCCAGCAGTTTACCGGGACTAGCGCAGTACTTC.

The CDR3 sequence is CSGGTGNTGELFF. CDR3 in DNA: TGCAGCGGTGGGACAGGGAACACCGGGGAGCTGTTTTTT. The rearrangement joins TRBV29-1 to TRBJ2-2; 8 bases agree with TRBD1. Germline loops: CDR1 SQVTM, CDR2 ANQGSEA. The trim removed 7 bases at V and 1 base at J, leaving 2 bases unmatched. The CDR3 runs 13 residues.

This clonotype was seen just once. The V call is TRBV28, the J call TRBJ1-5; D not certain. Trimming shortened V by 2 bases and J by 11 bases, and 16 bases separated the two germline ends. Germline V CDR1 and CDR2: MDHEN, SYDVKM. The CDR3 is 14 amino acids. As DNA, the CDR3 is TGTGCCAGCAGTTTAGACGACCCCCAAAGGGCCCAGCATTTT. It yields the protein CASSLDDPQRAQHF. Based on the CDR3 plus reference TRBV28 and TRBJ1-5, the full variable domain is DVKVTQSSRYLVKRTGEKVFLECVQDMDHENMFWYRQDPGLGLRLIYFSYDVKMKEKGDIPEGYSVSREKKERFSLILESASTNQTSMYLCASSLDDPQRAQHFGDGTRLSIL.

This clonotype was seen only once. The chain links TRBV4-3 to TRBJ2-1; D is uncertain. This CDR3 has 15 residues. The V and J ends lost 0 bases and 4 bases respectively, with 10 bases between them. The germline V gene encodes CDR1 LGHNA and CDR2 YSLEER. The CDR3 region is CASSQDKALYNEQFF. CDR3 DNA: TGCGCCAGCAGCCAAGATAAGGCCCTATACAATGAGCAGTTCTTC.

The V call is TRBV7-3, the J call TRBJ1-1, with D perhaps TRBD1 (5 bases). The V and J ends lost 6 bases and 6 bases respectively, with 17 bases between them. CDR1 and CDR2 (germline): SGHTA, FQGTGA. The CDR3 loop spans 14 amino acids. CDR3 bases: TGTGCCAGCAGTCTAACCGGGACGATGGCTGAAGCTTTCTTT. Amino acid sequence: CASSLTGTMAEAFF.

This sequence joins TRBV10-3 and TRBJ2-1, with 15 positions matching TRBD2. The CDR3 consists of 14 residues. Germline trimming cut 7 bases from V and 6 bases from J; bases unmatched to any gene: 1. Per germline, CDR1 ENHRY and CDR2 SYGVKD. CDR3 protein: CAIKGLAGGNEQFF. Written as DNA, the CDR3 is TGTGCCATCAAGGGACTAGCGGGAGGCAATGAGCAGTTCTTC.

This chain connects TRBV20-1 to TRBJ2-6; D is perhaps TRBD2 (6 bases). CDR1 is DFQATT, CDR2 SNEGSKA, per germline (reference sequence). The V and J ends lost 1 base and 4 bases respectively, with 11 bases between them. The CDR3 is 15 amino acids. The CDR3 bases are TGCAGTGCTAGAGGCCGGGACTTAGGGGCCAACGTCCTGACTTTC. Its translation is CSARGRDLGANVLTF.

The chain is built from TRBV7-9 and TRBJ2-5, with TRBD1 as a possible D gene (5 bases). Germline CDR1 is SEHNR and CDR2 is FQNEAQ (reference sequence). CDR3 length: 16 residues. V lost 5 bases to trimming and J lost 4 bases, with 20 bases between them. CDR3 region: CASSRWTQSVAETQYF. As DNA, the CDR3 is TGTGCCAGCAGCCGATGGACACAGTCGGTAGCAGAGACCCAGTACTTC.

The chain uses TRBV19 and TRBJ2-1, with D possibly being TRBD1 (7 bases). CDR3 size: 15 residues. Between the trimmed V and J ends, which lost 7 bases and 2 bases, there was a span of 15 bases. The germline CDR1 and CDR2 sequences are LNHDA and SQIVND (reference sequence). CDR3 in amino acids: CASTTGAGPYNEQFF. The DNA of the CDR3 is TGTGCCAGTACCACAGGGGCGGGACCCTACAATGAGCAGTTCTTC.

The chain couples TRBV5-1 to TRBJ2-7; 7 bases are a match to TRBD2. Germline loops: CDR1 SGHRS, CDR2 YFSETQ. J lost 0 bases, V lost 4 bases, and 10 bases had no gene match. The CDR3 totals 16 residues. CDR3 bases: TGCGCCAGCAGCCCACTAGCGTCTTCTAGCTCCTACGAGCAGTACTTC. It encodes CASSPLASSSSYEQYF.

The chain couples TRBV2 to TRBJ2-7; D call uncertain. The CDR3 contains 15 residues. V was shortened by 7 bases and J by 4 bases, with 20 bases between the two germline ends. Germline CDR1 SNHLY, CDR2 FYNNEI. CDR3 amino acids: CASKLSENIVYEQYF. In DNA, the CDR3 is TGTGCCAGCAAATTGTCCGAGAACATAGTGTACGAGCAGTACTTC.

V and J are TRBV7-9 and TRBJ1-5, with D perhaps TRBD1 (6 bases). V gave up 4 bases and J gave up 3 bases, with 7 bases separating them. This CDR3 contains 13 residues. CDR1 and CDR2 (germline): SEHNR, FQNEAQ (reference sequence). CDR3 DNA: TGTGCCAGCAGCTGGACAGACAATCAGCCCCAGCATTTT. Protein product: CASSWTDNQPQHF.

This clonotype was observed a single time. The CDR3 nucleotides are TGCAGTGCTAGAGAGCCCAGCGGGTTCTCCTACGAGCAGTACTTC. Its protein product is CSAREPSGFSYEQYF. The chain recombines TRBV20-1 with TRBJ2-7; D possibly corresponds to TRBD2 (6 bases). The CDR3 has 15 residues. Trimming removed 0 bases from V and 0 bases from J, with 12 bases in between. Germline assignment: CDR1 DFQATT and CDR2 SNEGSKA (reference sequence).

This chain uses TRBV10-3 with TRBJ2-7, with D hard to call. The CDR3 has 13 amino acids. Germline V gene sequence: CDR1 ENHRY, CDR2 SYGVKD. V was pared by 10 bases and J by 4 bases, with 17 bases between. Written as DNA, the CDR3 is TGTGCCACGCGACCCGTGAGTAGGTACGAGCAGTACTTC. Its translation is CATRPVSRYEQYF.

V gene TRBV9 combines with J gene TRBJ2-7, with 7 bases that match TRBD1. The CDR3 is 14 amino acids. Germline assignment: CDR1 SGDLS and CDR2 YYNGEE. V shed 3 bases, J shed 4 bases, and the junction held 7 bases outside the gene matches. The CDR3 loop is CASSGRDSLYEQYF. CDR3 bases: TGTGCCAGCAGCGGCCGGGACAGTCTTTACGAGCAGTACTTC.

The V and J genes are TRBV24-1 and TRBJ2-7, with D possibly being TRBD1 (6 bases). The CDR3 consists of 13 residues. V was trimmed by 3 bases and J by 9 bases, leaving 14 bases between them. CDR1 is KGHDR, CDR2 SFDVKD, per germline. The CDR3 coding sequence is TGTGCCACCAGTGATAAGCAAACAGGGCGGCAGTACTTC. Residues: CATSDKQTGRQYF.

This clonotype was observed a single time. The chain uses TRBV5-4 and TRBJ2-7; D call uncertain. V lost 4 bases, J lost 1 base, and 9 bases lay in between. The CDR3 covers 13 residues. The germline V gene has CDR1 SGHNT and CDR2 YYREEE (reference sequence). The DNA for the CDR3 is TGTGCCAGCAGCATTAGCCCATCCTACGAGCAGTACTTC. Protein: CASSISPSYEQYF.

This chain links TRBV19 with TRBJ2-5; D gene uncertain. Germline CDR1 LNHDA, CDR2 SQIVND (reference sequence). This CDR3 contains 14 residues. Trimming removed 1 base from V and 1 base from J, with 7 bases in between. The CDR3 bases are TGTGCCAGTAGTATAGCGGATTTCCAAGAGACCCAGTACTTC. Translating it yields CASSIADFQETQYF.

This chain joins TRBV24-1 and TRBJ2-1; 13 nucleotides match TRBD2. In germline, CDR1 is KGHDR, CDR2 SFDVKD. CDR3 length: 19 residues. J lost 9 bases, V lost 4 bases, and 17 bases had no gene match. The CDR3 DNA sequence: TGTGCCACCAGTGACCGGCCCGTAACTAGCGGGAGGGCCTATGGTGAGCAGTTCTTC. Its protein is CATSDRPVTSGRAYGEQFF.

The chain couples TRBV4-3 to TRBJ2-7; perhaps TRBD1 as D (6 bases). This CDR3 contains 15 residues. Germline CDR1 reads LGHNA; CDR2 reads YSLEER. V lost 5 bases and J 2 bases, leaving 16 bases between the germline ends. The CDR3 is CASSGVRGPTYEQYF. CDR3 sequence (DNA): TGCGCCAGCAGCGGGGTCAGGGGACCGACCTACGAGCAGTACTTC.

This clonotype was detected a few times. CDR3 DNA: TGTGCCAGCAGTTTATCTGGCCAGGGTACCTACGAGCAGTACTTC. Protein sequence: CASSLSGQGTYEQYF. The rearrangement uses TRBV27 and TRBJ2-7, with D perhaps TRBD1 (5 bases). Germline V gene sequence: CDR1 MNHEY, CDR2 SMNVEV (reference sequence). Trimming took 0 bases from V and 2 from J, leaving 11 bases between them. There are 15 residues in the CDR3.

In this sample, this clonotype turned up once. The chain links TRBV5-6 to TRBJ2-5; maybe TRBD1 (6 bases). Germline CDR1 reads SGHDT; CDR2 reads YYEEEE. The CDR3 totals 14 residues. Trimming pared 4 bases from V and 9 bases from J, leaving 19 bases between. CDR3 DNA sequence: TGTGCCAGCAGCGACTGGCAGGGGCCTGCGGCCCAGTACTTC. As protein: CASSDWQGPAAQYF.

The V gene is TRBV21-1, the J gene TRBJ2-1; the DNA was not compared with TRBD1, the D call given in the table. TRBV21-1 is an annotated pseudogene. The CDR3 has 14 residues. The CDR3 bases are TGTGCCAGCAGGTCACTCAGGGTCAAAGATGAGCAGTTCTTC. It is translated as CASRSLRVKDEQFF.

The genes are TRBV2 and TRBJ1-2; TRBD1 agrees at 11 bases. The CDR3 is 19 amino acids. Looked up from germline, CDR1 is SNHLY and CDR2 is FYNNEI. V was pared by 6 bases and J by 4 bases, with 19 bases of the junction left unmatched. As DNA, the CDR3 is TGTGCCAGCAGCCTTACACAGGAGGACAGGGGGCCCCCACTCTATGGCTACACCTTC. Encoded protein: CASSLTQEDRGPPLYGYTF. Filled out from reference TRBV2 and TRBJ1-2, the complete variable domain reads EPEVTQTPSHQVTQMGQEVILRCVPISNHLYFYWYRQILGQKVEFLVSFYNNEISEKSEIFDDQFSVERPDGSNFTLKIRSTKLEDSAMYFCASSLTQEDRGPPLYGYTFGSGTRLTVV.

This chain joins TRBV6-1 and TRBJ2-3, with D perhaps TRBD2 (6 bases). The CDR3 is 19 amino acids. The V gene's germline CDR1 is MNHNS and CDR2 SASEGT. V dropped 7 bases and J dropped 0 bases, with 26 bases sitting between them. The CDR3 nucleotides read TGTGCCAGCACCTCTTTGGTGGGAGCGGGTTCCGCTAGCACAGATACGCAGTATTTT. This sequence encodes CASTSLVGAGSASTDTQYF.

The rearrangement uses TRBV12-3 or TRBV12-4 and TRBJ1-1; 7 nucleotides agree with TRBD1. V was pared by 3 bases and J by 1 base, with 8 bases of the junction left unmatched. The CDR3 runs to 16 residues. The CDR3 DNA sequence: TGTGCCAGCAGTTTCCCTGCGGGACAGAAGAACACTGAAGCTTTCTTT. The encoded protein is CASSFPAGQKNTEAFF.

J is TRBJ2-7 and V is TRBV4-1; tentative D call: TRBD1 (5 bases). The V end was cut by 1 base, the J end by 4 bases, with 11 bases between. Germline assignment: CDR1 MGHRA and CDR2 YSYEKL. This CDR3 has 14 amino acids. CDR3 in DNA: TGCGCCAGCAGCCAAGGTAAAGGGGATTACGAGCAGTACTTC. Amino acid sequence: CASSQGKGDYEQYF.